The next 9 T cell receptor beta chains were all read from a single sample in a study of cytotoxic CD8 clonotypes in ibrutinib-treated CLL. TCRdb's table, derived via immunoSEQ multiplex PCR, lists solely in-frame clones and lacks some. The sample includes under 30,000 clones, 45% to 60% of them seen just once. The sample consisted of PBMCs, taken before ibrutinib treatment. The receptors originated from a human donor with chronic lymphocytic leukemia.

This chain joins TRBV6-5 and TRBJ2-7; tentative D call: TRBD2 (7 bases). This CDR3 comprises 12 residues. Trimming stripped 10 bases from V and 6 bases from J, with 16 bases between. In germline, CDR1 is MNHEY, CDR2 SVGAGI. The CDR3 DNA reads TGTGCCACTCGTTGGGGAGGGGGCGAGCAGTACTTC. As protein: CATRWGGGEQYF.

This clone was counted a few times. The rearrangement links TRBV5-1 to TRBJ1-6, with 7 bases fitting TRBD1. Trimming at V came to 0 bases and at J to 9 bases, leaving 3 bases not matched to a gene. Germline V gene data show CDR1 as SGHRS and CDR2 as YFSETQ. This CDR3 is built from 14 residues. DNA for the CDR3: TGCGCCAGCAGCTTGGGACAGGGTGGTTCACCCCTCCACTTT. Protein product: CASSLGQGGSPLHF. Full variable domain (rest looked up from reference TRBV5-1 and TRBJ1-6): KAGVTQTPRYLIKTRGQQVTLSCSPISGHRSVSWYQQTPGQGLQFLFEYFSETQRNKGNFPGRFSGRQFSNSRSEMNVSTLELGDSALYLCASSLGQGGSPLHFGNGTRLTVT.

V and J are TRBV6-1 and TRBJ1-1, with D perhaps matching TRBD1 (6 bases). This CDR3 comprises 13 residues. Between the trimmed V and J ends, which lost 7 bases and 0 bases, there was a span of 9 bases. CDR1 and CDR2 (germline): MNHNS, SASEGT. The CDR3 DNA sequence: TGTGCCAGCACTGGACAGATGAACACTGAAGCTTTCTTT. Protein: CASTGQMNTEAFF.

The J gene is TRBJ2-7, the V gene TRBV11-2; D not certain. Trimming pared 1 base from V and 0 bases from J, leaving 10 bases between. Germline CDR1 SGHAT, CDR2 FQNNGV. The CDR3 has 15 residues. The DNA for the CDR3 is TGTGCCAGCAGCTTAGTCCGGGCGAGCTCCTACGAGCAGTACTTC. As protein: CASSLVRASSYEQYF.

The CDR3 region has the DNA TGTGCCAGCAGCGGGGCTTTTCGTGGTGGCTACACCTTC. It encodes CASSGAFRGGYTF. The chain recombines TRBV5-4 with TRBJ1-2; possible D gene TRBD1, 5 bases. CDR1 and CDR2 from the germline V gene are SGHNT and YYREEE (reference sequence). The length of the CDR3 is 13 residues. Trimming stripped 4 bases from V and 7 bases from J, with 14 bases between.

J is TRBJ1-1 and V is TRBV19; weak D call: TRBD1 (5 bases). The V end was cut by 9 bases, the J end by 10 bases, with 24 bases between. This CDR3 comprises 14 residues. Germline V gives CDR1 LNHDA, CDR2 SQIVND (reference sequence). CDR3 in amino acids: CASRAPGGQGRAFF. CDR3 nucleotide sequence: TGTGCCAGCCGCGCCCCGGGGGGTCAGGGACGAGCTTTCTTT.

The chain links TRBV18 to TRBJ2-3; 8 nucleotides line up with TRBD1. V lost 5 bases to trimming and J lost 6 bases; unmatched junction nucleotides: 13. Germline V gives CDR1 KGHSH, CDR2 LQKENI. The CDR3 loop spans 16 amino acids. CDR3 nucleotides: TGTGCCAGCTCAGATCGCCGACAGGGGATATGGGATACGCAGTATTTT. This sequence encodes CASSDRRQGIWDTQYF. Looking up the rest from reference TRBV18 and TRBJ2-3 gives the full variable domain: NAGVMQNPRHLVRRRGQEARLRCSPMKGHSHVYWYRQLPEEGLKFMVYLQKENIIDESGMPKERFSAEFPKEGPSILRIQQVVRGDSAAYFCASSDRRQGIWDTQYFGPGTRLTVL.

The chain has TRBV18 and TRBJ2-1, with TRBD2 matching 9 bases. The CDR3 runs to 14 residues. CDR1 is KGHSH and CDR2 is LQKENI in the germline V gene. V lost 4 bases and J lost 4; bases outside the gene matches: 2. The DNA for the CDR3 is TGTGCCAGCTCACGACTAGCGGTATACAATGAGCAGTTCTTC. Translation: CASSRLAVYNEQFF.

This CDR3 is CASSTGYTEAFF. The DNA for the CDR3 is TGTGCCAGCAGTACAGGATACACTGAAGCTTTCTTT. The chain is built from TRBV6-6 and TRBJ1-1, with D perhaps TRBD1 (5 bases). In germline, CDR1 is MNHNY, CDR2 SVGAGI (reference sequence). V was cut by 5 bases and J by 3 bases, with 7 bases left in between. The CDR3 loop spans 12 amino acids.